This T cell receptor (beta chain) was retrieved from a study of tissue T cells after allogeneic stem cell transplantation. Described time point: mouse harvest day 14 after allogeneic transplant. Each mouse received 10^7 T-cell-depleted marrow cells plus 10^6 splenic CD5+ T cells by tail vein. B6 (H2b) cells into BALB/c (H2d) mice; tissues taken at day 7 or 14. Using immunoSEQ multiplex PCR, the repertoire was profiled, and TCRdb retains in-frame clones only, with some absent. The table lists about 2,600 clones, more than 45% of them singletons. The table lists this clone with a few counts. Its antigen is not identified. Here the gene names and germline are mouse. The read gets to within 1 residue of the CDR3 end, and the germline J gene fills in the rest. General study points: Tissue-detected TCR repertoire was only partly captured by blood and spleen T cells. Motif-based clustering found tissue-specific repertoire signatures shared across patients, though few clones were shared.

V trimming: 7 bases; J trimming: 4 bases; junction bases outside the gene matches: 3. Germline V CDR1 and CDR2: SNHLY, FYNGKV (reference sequence). The CDR3 runs to 13 residues. The sequence was collected from a female BALB/c mouse given C57BL/6 T cells with graft-versus-host disease after an allogeneic hematopoietic cell transplant. The chain carries TRBV3 and TRBJ2-4, with TRBD2 identical over 9 bases. The material sequenced was gut tissue. Incomplete CDR3 DNA: TGTGCCAGCACTCGACTGGGGGAAAACACCTTGTAC. Translation gives CASTRLGENTLY. The full CDR3 protein reads CASTRLGENTLYF.